This T cell receptor (beta chain) is from a study of PD-L1 blockade in urothelial cancer. Study at large: Blood samples had a median of 141,255 T cells.

TCRdb's copy holds only in-frame clones and misses some; the assay was immunoSEQ multiplex PCR. The sample has more than 75,000 clones; roughly 90% are singletons. The CDR3 covers 17 residues. V lost 2 bases to trimming and J lost 0 bases; unmatched junction nucleotides: 4. Germline assignment: CDR1 SGHTS and CDR2 YDEGEE. The V call is TRBV5-8, the J call TRBJ1-5, with TRBD1 identical over 11 bases. Sequencing used PBMCs, obtained around atezolizumab (anti-PD-L1) treatment. The clonotype was recovered from a man aged 55 to 70 with urothelial cancer. The CDR3 spells CASSLWTGGNSNQPQHF. CDR3 DNA: TGTGCCAGCAGCTTATGGACAGGGGGCAATAGCAATCAGCCCCAGCATTTT. Full variable domain (outside the CDR3, taken from reference TRBV5-8 and TRBJ1-5): EAGVTQSPTHLIKTRGQQATLRCSPISGHTSVYWYQQALGLGLQFLLWYDEGEERNRGNFPPRFSGRQFPNYSSELNVNALELEDSALYLCASSLWTGGNSNQPQHFGDGTRLSIL.